A selection of T cell receptor beta chains follows, all from one sample in a study of shared clonotypes between healthy human individuals. Using immunoSEQ multiplex PCR, the repertoire was profiled, and TCRdb retains in-frame clones only, with some absent. Of roughly 890,000 clones in the sample, over 90% are singletons; the top ten hold 24%. The specimen was naive CD8+ T cells sorted from blood. All receptors derive from a man aged 30 to 39 in good health. Each CDR3 is given with its conserved first and last residue. The D gene is left open where the match is weak. For some rows the clone size is stated as once, few or many, or as a class when expanded; others skip it.

CDR3 DNA: TGTGCCAGCAGCTTATTCACCGGGACTAGCGGATACAATGAGCAGTTCTTC
CDR3 protein: CASSLFTGTSGYNEQFF
J gene: TRBJ2-1
V gene: TRBV7-2
clone size: NA
D gene: TRBD2
CDR3 length: 17

CDR3 DNA: TGTGCCAGCAGCTCTTACGCGTACACTGAAGCTTTCTTT
CDR3 protein: CASSSYAYTEAFF
J gene: TRBJ1-1
V gene: TRBV11-2
clone size: NA
D gene: NA
CDR3 length: 13

CDR3 DNA: TGTGCCAGCAGCCCAGATGGGGTAGGGATCCCTGTCTACAATGAGCAGTTCTTC
CDR3 protein: CASSPDGVGIPVYNEQFF
J gene: TRBJ2-1
V gene: TRBV9
clone size: NA
D gene: NA
CDR3 length: 18

CDR3 DNA: TGCGCCAGCAGCTTGTTTGTGGGAGGGTACAATGAGCAGTTCTTC
CDR3 protein: CASSLFVGGYNEQFF
J gene: TRBJ2-1
V gene: TRBV5-1
clone size: NA
D gene: TRBD2
CDR3 length: 15

CDR3 DNA: TGTGCCAGCAGTTTACCCCAGGGGTACATGAACACTGAAGCTTTCTTT
CDR3 protein: CASSLPQGYMNTEAFF
J gene: TRBJ1-1
V gene: TRBV28
clone size: NA
D gene: NA
CDR3 length: 16

CDR3 DNA: TGTGCCAGCAGCTTAGCGGAGACTAGCGGAATATACGAGCAGTACTTC
CDR3 protein: CASSLAETSGIYEQYF
J gene: TRBJ2-7
V gene: TRBV7-9
clone size: NA
D gene: TRBD2
CDR3 length: 16

CDR3 DNA: TGTGCCAGCAGTGACTCTAGCGGCGCCGGGGAGCTGTTTTTT
CDR3 protein: CASSDSSGAGELFF
J gene: TRBJ2-2
V gene: TRBV6-1
clone size: NA
D gene: TRBD2
CDR3 length: 14

CDR3 DNA: TGCAGCGTAGAAGGACGGCCTTCATCTGGAAACACCATATATTTT
CDR3 protein: CSVEGRPSSGNTIYF
J gene: TRBJ1-3
V gene: TRBV29-1
clone size: NA
D gene: NA
CDR3 length: 15

CDR3 DNA: TGCAGCGTGATGACTAGCGGGATACACGAGCAGTACTTC
CDR3 protein: CSVMTSGIHEQYF
J gene: TRBJ2-7
V gene: TRBV29-1
clone size: NA
D gene: TRBD2
CDR3 length: 13

CDR3 DNA: TGCGCCAGCCGGGGGCTAACAGATACGCAGTATTTT
CDR3 protein: CASRGLTDTQYF
J gene: TRBJ2-3
V gene: TRBV4-1
clone size: NA
D gene: NA
CDR3 length: 12

CDR3 DNA: TGCAGCGTCGGGACTCCGAGCTCCTACGAGCAGTACTTC
CDR3 protein: CSVGTPSSYEQYF
J gene: TRBJ2-7
V gene: TRBV29-1
clone size: NA
D gene: NA
CDR3 length: 13

CDR3 DNA: TGTGCCAGCAGTTATTATCCGGGAGCTCGCCCAGATACGCAGTATTTT
CDR3 protein: CASSYYPGARPDTQYF
J gene: TRBJ2-3
V gene: TRBV6-5
clone size: NA
D gene: NA
CDR3 length: 16

CDR3 DNA: TGTGCCAGCGGAGGGACCACCTCCTACGAGCAGTACTTC
CDR3 protein: CASGGTTSYEQYF
J gene: TRBJ2-7
V gene: TRBV7-6
clone size: few
D gene: NA
CDR3 length: 13

CDR3 DNA: TGTGCCAGCAGCGTAGGAACAGGGGGGTCGTCCTACGAGCAGTACTTC
CDR3 protein: CASSVGTGGSSYEQYF
J gene: TRBJ2-7
V gene: TRBV9
clone size: once
D gene: TRBD1
CDR3 length: 16

CDR3 DNA: TGTGCCAGCAGCTACTCCGACCGGGACAGGGTCAACAATGAGCAGTTCTTC
CDR3 protein: CASSYSDRDRVNNEQFF
J gene: TRBJ2-1
V gene: TRBV7-9
clone size: NA
D gene: TRBD1
CDR3 length: 17

CDR3 DNA: TGTGCCAGCAGCACCTGGGACAGCCAAGAGACCCAGTACTTC
CDR3 protein: CASSTWDSQETQYF
J gene: TRBJ2-5
V gene: TRBV9
clone size: NA
D gene: TRBD1
CDR3 length: 14

CDR3 DNA: TGTGCCAGCAGCTCCCGGACTAGCCTAAGCACAGATACGCAGTATTTT
CDR3 protein: CASSSRTSLSTDTQYF
J gene: TRBJ2-3
V gene: TRBV11-2
clone size: NA
D gene: TRBD2
CDR3 length: 16